Listed below are T cell receptor beta chains from one sample, sequenced in a study of cytomegalovirus exposure and HLA in healthy donors. Sequencing was performed with immunoSEQ multiplex PCR; in TCRdb, only in-frame clones are kept and a portion is missing. The sample carries roughly 100,000 clones, around three quarters recorded once. The material sequenced was PBMCs. These receptors came from a man aged 30 to 39 in good health and CMV-seropositive. Each CDR3 is given without its conserved first and last residue. The order of the fields is J gene, V gene, CDR3 protein.

>TRBJ2-5|TRBV10-3
AISEYSETQY
>TRBJ1-5|TRBV5-1
ASSLDGPSNQPQH
>TRBJ2-3|TRBV29-1
SVEQGIDTQY
>TRBJ1-2|TRBV2
ASSVDRVVKGYT
>TRBJ1-5|TRBV28
ASKETGLTSNQPQH
>TRBJ1-2|TRBV15
ATSSGRGRGGYGYT
>TRBJ2-1|TRBV6-4
ASSEDSSYNEQF
>TRBJ2-2|TRBV2
ASRGARAGGTGELF
>TRBJ2-3|TRBV1
TRAGTSGRGRSTDTQY
>TRBJ2-1|TRBV7-9
ASSLGLTGTYNEQF
>TRBJ2-7|TRBV6-4
ASSAAAGGSYEQY
>TRBJ2-3|TRBV6-6
ASKDAGTGSADTQY
>TRBJ2-3|TRBV7-8
ASSLKSDSTQY
>TRBJ2-1|TRBV6-4
ASSEGTGVTEQF
>TRBJ2-1|TRBV5-1
ASSSRGPMSNEQF
>TRBJ1-1|TRBV7-2
ASSYKGDTEAF
>TRBJ2-7|TRBV19
ASKGYRTGDHEQY
>TRBJ2-5|TRBV5-1
ASGPSGRSETQY
>TRBJ1-3|TRBV4-2
ASTETGSNFGNTIY
>TRBJ1-3|TRBV9
ASSARPSPGQNGNTIY
>TRBJ2-5|TRBV2
ASKFGGGYQETQY
>TRBJ1-1|TRBV6-6
ASSYPTGGTEAF
>TRBJ2-1|TRBV9
ASSPPGQGVGEQF